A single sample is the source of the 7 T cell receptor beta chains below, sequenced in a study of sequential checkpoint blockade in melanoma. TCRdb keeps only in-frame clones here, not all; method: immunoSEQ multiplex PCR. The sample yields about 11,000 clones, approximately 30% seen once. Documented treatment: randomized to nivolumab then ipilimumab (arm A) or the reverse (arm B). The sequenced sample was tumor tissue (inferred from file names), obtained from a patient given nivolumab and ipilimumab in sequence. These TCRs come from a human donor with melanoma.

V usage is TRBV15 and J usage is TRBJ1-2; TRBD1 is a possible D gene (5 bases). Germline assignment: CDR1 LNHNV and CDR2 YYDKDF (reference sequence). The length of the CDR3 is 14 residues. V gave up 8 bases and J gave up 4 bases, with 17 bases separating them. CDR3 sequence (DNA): TGTGCCACCTCCGCGGATGGGGGGGTCTATGGCTACACCTTC. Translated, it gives CATSADGGVYGYTF. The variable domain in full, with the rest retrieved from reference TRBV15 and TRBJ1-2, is DAMVIQNPRYQVTQFGKPVTLSCSQTLNHNVMYWYQQKSSQAPKLLFHYYDKDFNNEADTPDNFQSRRPNTSFCFLDIRSPGLGDTAMYLCATSADGGVYGYTFGSGTRLTVV.

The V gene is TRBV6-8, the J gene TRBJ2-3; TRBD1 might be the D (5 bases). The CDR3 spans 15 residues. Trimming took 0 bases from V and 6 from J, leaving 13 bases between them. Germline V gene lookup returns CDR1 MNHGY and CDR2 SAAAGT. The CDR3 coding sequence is TGTGCCAGCAGTTACTCTGGGGCAGTGGGCGATACGCAGTATTTT. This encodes CASSYSGAVGDTQYF.

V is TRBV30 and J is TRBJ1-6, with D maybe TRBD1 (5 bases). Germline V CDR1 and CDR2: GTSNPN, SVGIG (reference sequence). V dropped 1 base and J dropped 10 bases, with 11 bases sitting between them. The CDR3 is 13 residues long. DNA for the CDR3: TGTGCCTGGAGTGAGGGGTTTGGGTCACCCCTCCACTTT. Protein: CAWSEGFGSPLHF. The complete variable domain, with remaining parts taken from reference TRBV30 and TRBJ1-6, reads SQTIHQWPATLVQPVGSPLSLECTVEGTSNPNLYWYRQAAGRGLQLLFYSVGIGQISSEVPQNLSASRPQDRQFILSSKKLLLSDSGFYLCAWSEGFGSPLHFGNGTRLTVT.

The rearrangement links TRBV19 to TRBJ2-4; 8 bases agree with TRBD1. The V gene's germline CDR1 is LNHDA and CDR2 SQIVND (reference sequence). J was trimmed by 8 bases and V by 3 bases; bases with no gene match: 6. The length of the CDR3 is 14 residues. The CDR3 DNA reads TGTGCCAGTAGTATCGGACAGGGTATGGACATTCAGTACTTC. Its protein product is CASSIGQGMDIQYF.

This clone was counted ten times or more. CDR3 nucleotides: TGTGCCAGCAGCGCCTCGGAGGGGAATGAAGCTTTCTTT. Protein sequence: CASSASEGNEAFF. The chain combines TRBV7-2 with TRBJ1-1, with TRBD1 as a possible D gene (5 bases). The CDR3 runs to 13 residues. Germline-derived CDR1 and CDR2 are SGHTA and FQGNSA. V was pared by 5 bases and J by 7 bases, with 14 bases between.

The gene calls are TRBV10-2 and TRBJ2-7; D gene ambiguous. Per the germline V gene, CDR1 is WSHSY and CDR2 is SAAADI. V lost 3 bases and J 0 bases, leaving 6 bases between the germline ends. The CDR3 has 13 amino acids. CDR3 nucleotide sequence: TGCGCCAGCAGTGAAGGCAGCTCCTACGAGCAGTACTTC. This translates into CASSEGSSYEQYF.

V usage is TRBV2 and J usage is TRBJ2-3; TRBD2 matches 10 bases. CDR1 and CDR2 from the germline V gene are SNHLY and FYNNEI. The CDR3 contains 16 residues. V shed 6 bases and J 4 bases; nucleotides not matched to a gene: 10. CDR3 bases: TGTGCCAGCAGGAGCGGGGGGGCCATTTTTCCAGATACGCAGTATTTT. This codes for CASRSGGAIFPDTQYF.